This T cell receptor (beta chain) was retrieved from a study of patients and donors after allogeneic stem cell transplantation. CDR3 length equals 10 residues. Germline CDR1 DFQATT, CDR2 SNEGSKA (reference sequence). Trimming took off 3 bases at V and 5 bases at J, with 4 bases between the two ends. TCRdb redid the calling of the RT-PCR reads with MiXCR, one entry per CDR3 protein. Found here are around 240,000 distinct CDR3 sequences, around 14% of them singletons; the top ten hold around a tenth. Specimen: blood, either unsorted or a sorted T cell fraction (not recorded which). The TCR was taken from a human donor who was either an allogeneic HSCT recipient or a stem cell or donor lymphocyte infusion donor (not recorded which). It is not recorded whose cells these are; they may come from a transplant donor. The chain recombines TRBV20-1 with TRBJ2-5; no clear D gene. The CDR3: CSASVETQYF. The DNA of the CDR3 is TGCAGTGCTAGTGTGGAGACCCAGTACTTC.